The 25 T cell receptor beta chains reported below all come from one sample, sequenced in a study of OX40 agonist ivuxolimab in advanced cancers. Here immunoSEQ multiplex PCR was the method, and the copy in TCRdb shows in-frame clones only, minus some. The sample contains tens of thousands of clones, under 90% of which appear only once. Source: CD4+ or CD8+ T cells sorted from blood, taken in a trial of the OX40 agonist ivuxolimab. The receptors shown here come from an adult with an advanced solid tumor such as melanoma, head and neck, liver or kidney cancer.

The chain couples TRBV7-6 to TRBJ1-5, with D possibly matching TRBD1 (6 bases). The CDR3 has 15 amino acids. CDR1 is SGHVS and CDR2 is FNYEAQ in the germline V gene. V was pared by 1 base and J by 6 bases, with 13 bases between. CDR3 sequence reads: CASSLDAGAGQPQHF. CDR3 DNA: TGTGCCAGCAGCTTAGATGCGGGGGCAGGTCAGCCCCAGCATTTT.

The chain uses TRBV10-3 and TRBJ1-2; maybe TRBD1 (6 bases). The length of the CDR3 is 14 residues. Germline CDR1 reads ENHRY; CDR2 reads SYGVKD. The germline V and J ends were trimmed by 6 bases and 2 bases, with 13 bases remaining between them. The CDR3 reads CAISATGPNYGYTF. The CDR3 bases are TGTGCCATCAGCGCCACAGGGCCAAACTATGGCTACACCTTC.

Here the CDR3 reads CASSETGHSNQPQHF. For the CDR3, the DNA is TGTGCCAGCAGTGAGACAGGGCATAGCAATCAGCCCCAGCATTTT. The chain joins TRBV25-1 to TRBJ1-5; 7 nucleotides line up with TRBD1. The CDR3 covers 15 residues. Per the germline V gene, CDR1 is MGHDK and CDR2 is SYGVNS. V lost 3 bases and J lost 0; bases outside the gene matches: 2.

This clone was picked up a small number of times. The J gene is TRBJ1-4, the V gene TRBV19; the D is unclear. The CDR3 extends over 14 amino acids. Germline CDR1 LNHDA, CDR2 SQIVND (reference sequence). The germline V and J ends were trimmed by 1 base and 2 bases, with 5 bases remaining between them. The CDR3 loop is CASSIGSTNEKLFF. For the CDR3, the DNA is TGTGCCAGTAGTATAGGAAGCACTAATGAAAAACTGTTTTTT.

This rearrangement joins TRBV6-5 to TRBJ2-5; 9 bases line up with TRBD1. The germline V gene encodes CDR1 MNHEY and CDR2 SVGAGI. This CDR3 contains 15 residues. V was pared by 6 bases and J by 4 bases, with 9 bases of the junction left unmatched. The CDR3 region is CASREGTGRGETQYF. The DNA of the CDR3 is TGTGCCAGCAGAGAGGGGACAGGGAGGGGAGAGACCCAGTACTTC.

The V and J genes are TRBV10-3 and TRBJ1-1, with TRBD1 as a possible D gene (6 bases). The CDR3 is 12 amino acids. Germline V gene lookup returns CDR1 ENHRY and CDR2 SYGVKD. V lost 11 bases to trimming and J lost 3 bases, with 13 bases between them. DNA of the CDR3: TGTGCCCTCGTAGGGGGGGACACTGAAGCTTTCTTT. It encodes CALVGGDTEAFF.

This sequence joins TRBV5-1 and TRBJ2-7; TRBD1 aligns across 7 bases. With 0 bases clipped from V and 3 bases from J, the junction kept 6 bases outside the gene matches. The CDR3 totals 15 residues. Germline V CDR1 and CDR2: SGHRS, YFSETQ. Here the CDR3 reads CASSLARGTLYEQYF. The DNA for the CDR3 is TGCGCCAGCAGCTTGGCCAGGGGGACACTCTACGAGCAGTACTTC. Supplemented by reference TRBV5-1 and TRBJ2-7, the full variable domain reads KAGVTQTPRYLIKTRGQQVTLSCSPISGHRSVSWYQQTPGQGLQFLFEYFSETQRNKGNFPGRFSGRQFSNSRSEMNVSTLELGDSALYLCASSLARGTLYEQYFGPGTRLTVT.

The V and J genes are TRBV6-4 and TRBJ1-2; 8 bases map to TRBD1. CDR1 and CDR2 (germline): MRHNA, SNTAGT. V was clipped by 2 bases and J by 8 bases; unmatched bases: 10. The CDR3 has 15 residues. CDR3 DNA sequence: TGTGCCAGCAGTGACCCAGGACAGGGCCCTGCGGGCTACACCTTC. Translating gives CASSDPGQGPAGYTF.

V is TRBV28 and J is TRBJ2-4, with D possibly called TRBD1 or TRBD2 (6 bases each). Trimming removed 2 bases at V and 12 bases at J, with 20 bases between. The germline gives CDR1 MDHEN, CDR2 SYDVKM. This CDR3 has 15 residues. CDR3 protein: CASSLATGALGAQYF. In DNA, the CDR3 is TGTGCCAGCAGTTTAGCTACGGGGGCCCTGGGCGCTCAGTACTTC.

This clone occurred once. The chain is built from TRBV6-6 and TRBJ1-6; 9 bases agree with TRBD1. J lost 9 bases, V lost 0 bases, and 3 bases had no gene match. CDR1 is MNHNY and CDR2 is SVGAGI in the germline V gene (reference sequence). This CDR3 is built from 15 residues. The CDR3 nucleotides are TGTGCCAGCAGTTACTCGGGACAGGGTAGTTCACCCCTCCACTTT. Protein product: CASSYSGQGSSPLHF.

This clone was seen a single time. V is TRBV28 and J is TRBJ2-7; 9 nucleotides agree with TRBD2. CDR1 MDHEN and CDR2 SYDVKM come from the germline V gene. This CDR3 is 15 amino acids long. With 5 bases clipped from V and 4 bases from J, the junction kept 9 bases outside the gene matches. In DNA form, the CDR3 reads TGTGCCAGCAGTGTCCGAAGCGGGGGGCGGTACGAGCAGTACTTC. Translating gives CASSVRSGGRYEQYF.

The chain is built from TRBV2 and TRBJ2-2; D is perhaps TRBD2 (5 bases). CDR1 and CDR2 from the germline V gene are SNHLY and FYNNEI. This CDR3 is built from 15 residues. Between the trimmed V and J ends, which lost 6 bases and 1 base, there was a span of 12 bases. CDR3 sequence (DNA): TGTGCCAGCAGCTCCGGACTCCTGAACACCGGGGAGCTGTTTTTT. It yields the protein CASSSGLLNTGELFF.

The chain couples TRBV11-2 to TRBJ2-1, with D possibly being TRBD1 or TRBD2 (5 bases each). This CDR3 comprises 16 residues. V lost 2 bases and J 1 base, leaving 12 bases between the germline ends. Germline lookup yields CDR1 SGHAT and CDR2 FQNNGV. CDR3 in amino acids: CASSLRFGASYNEQFF. The CDR3 DNA sequence: TGTGCCAGCAGCTTACGGTTCGGGGCGTCCTACAATGAGCAGTTCTTC. The variable domain in full, completed from reference TRBV11-2 and TRBJ2-1, reads EAGVAQSPRYKIIEKRQSVAFWCNPISGHATLYWYQQILGQGPKLLIQFQNNGVVDDSQLPKDRFSAERLKGVDSTLKIQPAKLEDSAVYLCASSLRFGASYNEQFFGPGTRLTVL.

The rearrangement uses TRBV7-9 and TRBJ1-3; the D gene is possibly TRBD1 (6 bases). Between the trimmed V and J ends, which lost 7 bases and 0 bases, there was a span of 16 bases. Germline assignment: CDR1 SEHNR and CDR2 FQNEAQ (reference sequence). The CDR3 covers 16 residues. The chain's CDR3 is CASIPGGGTSGNTIYF. The CDR3 DNA reads as TGTGCCAGCATCCCTGGGGGCGGGACCTCTGGAAACACCATATATTTT.

The rearrangement links TRBV11-3 to TRBJ2-1; D unresolved. V lost 5 bases and J 9 bases, leaving 11 bases between the germline ends. The V gene's germline CDR1 is SGHNT and CDR2 YENEEA. The CDR3 is 12 residues long. The CDR3 spells CASSVVVSEQFF. The CDR3 DNA sequence: TGTGCCAGCAGCGTCGTAGTAAGTGAGCAGTTCTTC.

The chain employs TRBV7-2 and TRBJ2-2; no firm D call. The CDR3 contains 17 residues. Trimming pared 4 bases from V and 2 bases from J, leaving 17 bases between. In germline, CDR1 is SGHTA, CDR2 FQGNSA. CDR3 sequence (DNA): TGTGCCAGCAGCTCGCCCGAACGGGCGGACAACACCGGGGAGCTGTTTTTT. Translated: CASSSPERADNTGELFF.

The V call is TRBV29-1, the J call TRBJ2-1; 14 positions match TRBD2. CDR1 is SQVTM and CDR2 is ANQGSEA in the germline V gene. V lost 7 bases and J lost 3; bases outside the gene matches: 8. This CDR3 comprises 16 residues. Here the CDR3 DNA reads TGCAGCGGATCCGGGACTAGCGGGGGCAGCTACAATGAGCAGTTCTTC. Amino acid sequence: CSGSGTSGGSYNEQFF.

This chain joins TRBV19 and TRBJ1-2; 8 bases fit TRBD1. The J segment lost 5 bases and the V segment lost 1 base, leaving 3 bases of the junction unmatched. This CDR3 contains 14 residues. CDR1 and CDR2 from the germline V gene are LNHDA and SQIVND (reference sequence). The CDR3 loop is CASSIAGTGYGYTF. In nucleotides, the CDR3 is TGTGCCAGTAGTATAGCCGGGACAGGTTATGGCTACACCTTC.

On this clone: Other nucleotide sequences from this sample produce the same CDR3. The rearrangement links TRBV7-9 to TRBJ2-5; D ambiguous. Germline CDR1 reads SEHNR; CDR2 reads FQNEAQ (reference sequence). The CDR3 is made up of 14 amino acids. The ends were cut back, 0 bases at V and 5 bases at J, with 10 bases in the middle. This CDR3 reads CASSLASGQETQYF. Written as DNA, the CDR3 is TGTGCCAGCAGCTTAGCGTCCGGGCAGGAGACCCAGTACTTC.

V usage is TRBV7-2 and J usage is TRBJ1-6; D remains unclear. This CDR3 spans 19 amino acids. Deletions cut 2 bases from V and 0 bases from J, with 17 bases between. The V gene's germline CDR1 is SGHTA and CDR2 FQGNSA. This CDR3 reads CASSLRGWVRGSYNSPLHF. CDR3 DNA sequence: TGTGCCAGCAGCTTACGAGGATGGGTCCGTGGCTCCTATAATTCACCCCTCCACTTT. The full variable domain, rest sourced from reference TRBV7-2 and TRBJ1-6, is GAGVSQSPSNKVTEKGKDVELRCDPISGHTALYWYRQSLGQGLEFLIYFQGNSAPDKSGLPSDRFSAERTGGSVSTLTIQRTQQEDSAVYLCASSLRGWVRGSYNSPLHFGNGTRLTVT.

This rearrangement joins TRBV6-1 to TRBJ2-1, with TRBD1 matching 9 bases. The junction had 11 bases not matched to a gene; V was cut back by 1 base and J by 4 bases. The CDR3 spans 18 residues. Germline CDR1 and CDR2: MNHNS and SASEGT. The CDR3 protein is CASSEEIYRGPPYNEQFF. DNA of the CDR3: TGTGCCAGCAGTGAAGAAATATACAGGGGGCCCCCTTACAATGAGCAGTTCTTC.

The chain is built from TRBV28 and TRBJ1-1, with TRBD1 as a possible D gene (5 bases). The length of the CDR3 is 14 residues. Trimming left V 6 bases short and J 7 bases short, with 18 bases between. Germline V gene sequence: CDR1 MDHEN, CDR2 SYDVKM. CDR3 in DNA: TGTGCCAGCAGGCTCCCGGGCCCAGGGTTTGAAGCTTTCTTT. It is translated as CASRLPGPGFEAFF.

The V gene is TRBV2, the J gene TRBJ2-7, with 9 bases aligning to TRBD2. Germline V gene sequence: CDR1 SNHLY, CDR2 FYNNEI. The CDR3 runs to 15 residues. The ends lost 8 bases at V and 0 bases at J; junction bases unmatched: 8. CDR3 in DNA: TGTGCCAGCTGGGCAATAGCGGGGGTCTCCTACGAGCAGTACTTC. It encodes CASWAIAGVSYEQYF.

The chain links TRBV7-2 to TRBJ2-7; 11 bases line up with TRBD2. This CDR3 comprises 16 residues. Germline CDR1 is SGHTA and CDR2 is FQGNSA. The V segment lost 1 base and the J segment 4 bases; nucleotides outside the gene matches: 6. CDR3 nucleotide sequence: TGTGCCAGCAGCTTAGTCGGTAGCGGGGGGGCTTACGAGCAGTACTTC. Its translation is CASSLVGSGGAYEQYF.

The chain joins TRBV28 to TRBJ2-1, with 10 bases that match TRBD2. This CDR3 is 16 amino acids long. Germline CDR1 reads MDHEN; CDR2 reads SYDVKM. With 4 bases clipped from V and 4 bases from J, the junction kept 7 bases outside the gene matches. CDR3 sequence (DNA): TGTGCCAGCAGTTCCCCGGGACTAGCGCAGTACAATGAGCAGTTCTTC. Translation: CASSSPGLAQYNEQFF.